What follows is one T cell receptor beta chain and its context. The record originates from a study of blood T cell repertoires in COVID-19. Method: immunoSEQ multiplex PCR; TCRdb's copy keeps in-frame clones and lacks some. Of a few hundred thousand clones in the sample, roughly 87% were seen once. Participants reported their clinical history, and cohort assignment relied on those reports. Symptom resolution, clearance, or two negative PCRs marked the recovered donors of Cohort 3. This receptor was obtained from a woman aged 18-29 years who had recovered from COVID-19. The specimen was PBMCs or T cells enriched from blood (not recorded which).

CDR3 sequence (DNA): TGTGCCACCAGTGATTCCAGGGGGCCCTATGGCTACACCTTC. Protein sequence: CATSDSRGPYGYTF. The rearrangement uses TRBV24-1 and TRBJ1-2, with 8 bases aligning to TRBD1. With V trimmed by 2 bases and J by 4 bases, 2 bases remained unmatched. CDR1 and CDR2 (germline): KGHDR, SFDVKD. The CDR3 extends over 14 amino acids.